This T cell receptor (beta chain) was captured by sequencing in a study of CD8 T cells in Susac syndrome. V lost 5 bases to trimming and J lost 3 bases, with 11 bases between them. The CDR3 loop spans 13 amino acids. Per germline, CDR1 PRHDT and CDR2 FYEKMQ (reference sequence). TEMRA cells underwent FACS enrichment and CD8+ and CD4+ T cells underwent negative isolation. Random hexamers served to reverse transcribe roughly 0.45 to 1 ug RNA. The method of amplification for TCR beta CDR3 was immunoSEQ multiplex PCR, covering 54 Vbeta and 13 Jbeta. TCRdb re-derived calls from the immunoSEQ multiplex PCR reads in MiXCR, one entry per CDR3 protein. Here the sample spans hundreds of thousands of distinct CDR3 sequences, roughly 92% being singletons.

The sequencing input was CD8+ T cells from PBMCs. The source of this sequence is a human donor with multiple sclerosis. The chain is built from TRBV13 and TRBJ2-7; possible D gene TRBD2, 5 bases. In DNA form, the CDR3 reads TGTGCCAGCAGCCCGACGGGGTACTACGAGCAGTACTTC. The encoded protein is CASSPTGYYEQYF.